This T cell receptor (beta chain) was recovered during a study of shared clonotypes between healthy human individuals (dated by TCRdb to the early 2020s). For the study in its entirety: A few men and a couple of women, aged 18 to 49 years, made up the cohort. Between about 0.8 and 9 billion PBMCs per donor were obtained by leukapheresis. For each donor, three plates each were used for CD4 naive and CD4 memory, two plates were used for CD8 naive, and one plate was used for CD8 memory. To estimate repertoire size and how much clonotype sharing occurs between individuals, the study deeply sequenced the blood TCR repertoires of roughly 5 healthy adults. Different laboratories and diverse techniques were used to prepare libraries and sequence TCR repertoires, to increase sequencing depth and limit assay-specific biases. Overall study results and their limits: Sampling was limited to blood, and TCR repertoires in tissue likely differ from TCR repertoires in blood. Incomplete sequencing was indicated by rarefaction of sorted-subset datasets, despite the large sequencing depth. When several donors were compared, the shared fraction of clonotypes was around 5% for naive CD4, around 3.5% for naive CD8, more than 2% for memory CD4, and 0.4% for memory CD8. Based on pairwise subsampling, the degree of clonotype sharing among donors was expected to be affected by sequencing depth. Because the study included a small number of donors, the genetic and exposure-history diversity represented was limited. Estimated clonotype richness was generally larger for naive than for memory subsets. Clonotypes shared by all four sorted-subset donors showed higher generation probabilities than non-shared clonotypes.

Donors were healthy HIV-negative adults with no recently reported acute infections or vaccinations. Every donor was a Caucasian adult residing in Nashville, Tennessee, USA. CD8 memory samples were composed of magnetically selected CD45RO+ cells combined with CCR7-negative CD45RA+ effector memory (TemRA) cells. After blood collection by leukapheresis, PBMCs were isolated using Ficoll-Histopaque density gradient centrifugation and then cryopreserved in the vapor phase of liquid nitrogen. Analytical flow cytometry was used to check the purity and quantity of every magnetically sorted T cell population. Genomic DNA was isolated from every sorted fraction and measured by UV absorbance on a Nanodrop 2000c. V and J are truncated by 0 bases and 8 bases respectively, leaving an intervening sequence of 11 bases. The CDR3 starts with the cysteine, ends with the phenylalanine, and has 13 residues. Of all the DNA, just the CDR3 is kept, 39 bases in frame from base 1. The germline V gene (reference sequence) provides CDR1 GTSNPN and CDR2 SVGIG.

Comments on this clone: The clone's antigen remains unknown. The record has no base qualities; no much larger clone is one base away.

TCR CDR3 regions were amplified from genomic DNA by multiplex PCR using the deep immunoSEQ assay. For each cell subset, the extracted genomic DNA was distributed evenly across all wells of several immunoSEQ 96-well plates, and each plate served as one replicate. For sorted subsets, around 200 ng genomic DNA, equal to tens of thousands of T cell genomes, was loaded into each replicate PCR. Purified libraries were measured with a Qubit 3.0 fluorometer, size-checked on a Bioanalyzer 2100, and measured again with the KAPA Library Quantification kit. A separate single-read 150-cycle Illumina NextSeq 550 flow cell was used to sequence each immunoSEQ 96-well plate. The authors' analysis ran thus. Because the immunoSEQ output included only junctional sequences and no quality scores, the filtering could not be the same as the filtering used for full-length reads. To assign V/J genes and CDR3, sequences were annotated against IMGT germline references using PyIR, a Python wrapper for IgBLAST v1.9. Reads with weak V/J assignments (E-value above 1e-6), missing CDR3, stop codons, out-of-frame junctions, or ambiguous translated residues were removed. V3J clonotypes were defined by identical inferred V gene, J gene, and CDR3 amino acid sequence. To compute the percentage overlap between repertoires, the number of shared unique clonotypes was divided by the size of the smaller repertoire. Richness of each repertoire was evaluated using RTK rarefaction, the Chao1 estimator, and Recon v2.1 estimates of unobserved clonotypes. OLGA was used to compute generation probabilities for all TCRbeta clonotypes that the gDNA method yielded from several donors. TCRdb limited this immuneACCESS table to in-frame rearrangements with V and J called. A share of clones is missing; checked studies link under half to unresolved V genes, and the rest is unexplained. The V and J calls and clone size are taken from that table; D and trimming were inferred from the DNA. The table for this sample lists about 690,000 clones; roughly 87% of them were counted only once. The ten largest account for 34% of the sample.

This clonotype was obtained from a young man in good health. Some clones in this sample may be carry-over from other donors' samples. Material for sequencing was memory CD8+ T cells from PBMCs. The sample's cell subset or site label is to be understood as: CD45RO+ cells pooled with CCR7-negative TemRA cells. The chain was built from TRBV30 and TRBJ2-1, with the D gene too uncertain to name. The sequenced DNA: TGTGCCTGGAGTGTAAGTAGTTTTCATGAGCAGTTCTTC. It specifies CAWSVSSFHEQFF. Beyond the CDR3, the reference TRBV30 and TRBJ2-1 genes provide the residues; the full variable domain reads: SQTIHQWPATLVQPVGSPLSLECTVEGTSNPNLYWYRQAAGRGLQLLFYSVGIGQISSEVPQNLSASRPQDRQFILSSKKLLLSDSGFYLCAWSVSSFHEQFFGPGTRLTVL.